This entry features one TCR beta chain sequence. One entry per CDR3 protein, called by TCRdb with MiXCR from the 5' RACE reads. The table lists 600,000 to 700,000 distinct CDR3 sequences, 21% of them singletons. The data were taken from a study of identical twins. These data were also reused for a study on T cells expressing NK-cell markers. From that paper: Within several experiments, an anti-gamma-delta TCR antibody kept the sorting limited to alpha-beta TCR T cells. The same clonotypes also predominated in the CD3+CD56-NKG2C+ fraction of several donors.

Sequences were obtained from PBMCs. This TCR was sampled from a woman aged 18-29 years in good health.

The CDR3 loop is CSASMGDTEAFF. CDR3 nucleotide sequence: TGCAGCGCCTCGATGGGGGACACTGAAGCTTTCTTT. The chain has TRBV29-1 and TRBJ1-1; D is perhaps TRBD1 (5 bases). Germline CDR1 and CDR2: SQVTM and ANQGSEA. The CDR3 has 12 amino acids. V lost 7 bases and J 3 bases, leaving 12 bases between the germline ends.